Below are 15 T cell receptor beta chains sequenced from a single sample in a study of blood T cell repertoires in COVID-19. Profiling relied on immunoSEQ multiplex PCR, and the TCRdb table lists in-frame clones only, not all of them. The sample contains 400,000 to 550,000 clones, about 90% of which appear only once. Sequences were obtained from PBMCs or T cells enriched from blood (not recorded which). These receptors all stem from a woman younger than 35 with acute COVID-19.

The V call is TRBV28, the J call TRBJ2-7; TRBD1 matches 12 bases. V dropped 4 bases and J dropped 4; count of bases not matched to a gene: 8. From germline, CDR1 is MDHEN and CDR2 SYDVKM. There are 16 residues in the CDR3. The CDR3 region is CASSSPGTGGEYEQYF. For the CDR3, the DNA is TGTGCCAGCAGTTCCCCCGGGACAGGGGGCGAGTACGAGCAGTACTTC.

This chain uses TRBV9 with TRBJ2-5; D uncertain. V shed 3 bases and J shed 1 base, with 10 bases lying between them. CDR1 is SGDLS, CDR2 YYNGEE, per germline. There are 14 residues in the CDR3. The CDR3 sequence is CASSGYGVQETQYF. The DNA of the CDR3 is TGTGCCAGCAGCGGCTATGGAGTCCAAGAGACCCAGTACTTC.

This chain joins TRBV28 and TRBJ1-3; D is ambiguous. The CDR3 sequence is 13 residues long. V lost 2 bases, J lost 4 bases, and 6 bases lay in between. Germline assignment: CDR1 MDHEN and CDR2 SYDVKM. The CDR3 protein is CASSLTVGNTIYF. As DNA, the CDR3 is TGTGCCAGCAGTTTAACAGTAGGAAACACCATATATTTT. Complete variable domain (other parts from reference TRBV28 and TRBJ1-3): DVKVTQSSRYLVKRTGEKVFLECVQDMDHENMFWYRQDPGLGLRLIYFSYDVKMKEKGDIPEGYSVSREKKERFSLILESASTNQTSMYLCASSLTVGNTIYFGEGSWLTVV.

This chain links TRBV5-8 with TRBJ2-7, with D possibly matching TRBD2 (6 bases). Germline-derived CDR1 and CDR2 are SGHTS and YDEGEE. The CDR3 is made up of 15 amino acids. V dropped 1 base and J dropped 5 bases, with 16 bases sitting between them. CDR3 amino acids: CASSLRTGGPDEQYF. CDR3 in DNA: TGTGCCAGCAGCTTGAGAACCGGGGGACCCGACGAGCAGTACTTC.

The V gene is TRBV2, the J gene TRBJ1-4; 7 bases line up with TRBD1. The trim removed 6 bases at V and 2 bases at J, leaving 6 bases unmatched. The germline gives CDR1 SNHLY, CDR2 FYNNEI. The CDR3 is made up of 15 amino acids. CDR3 in amino acids: CASRNRGGTNEKLFF. CDR3 sequence (DNA): TGTGCCAGCAGGAACAGGGGTGGCACTAATGAAAAACTGTTTTTT. Full variable domain (outside the CDR3, taken from reference TRBV2 and TRBJ1-4): EPEVTQTPSHQVTQMGQEVILRCVPISNHLYFYWYRQILGQKVEFLVSFYNNEISEKSEIFDDQFSVERPDGSNFTLKIRSTKLEDSAMYFCASRNRGGTNEKLFFGSGTQLSVL.

The CDR3 spells CASSLGGSNTEAFF. Here the CDR3 DNA reads TGTGCCAGCAGTCTAGGGGGTTCAAACACTGAAGCTTTCTTT. This rearrangement joins TRBV6-5 to TRBJ1-1; possible D gene TRBD1, 6 bases. Trimming took 5 bases from V and 2 from J, leaving 12 bases between them. Germline V CDR1 and CDR2: MNHEY, SVGAGI. The CDR3 contains 14 residues.

This chain uses TRBV6-2 or TRBV6-3 with TRBJ1-5; a possible D gene is TRBD1 (5 bases). The V end lost 1 base, the J end lost 2 bases, and 9 bases lay between the germline ends. Per germline, CDR1 MNHEY and CDR2 SVGEGT. CDR3 length equals 15 residues. Written as DNA, the CDR3 is TGTGCCAGCAGTTACTTGGGAGGGGGCAATCAGCCCCAGCATTTT. It codes for CASSYLGGGNQPQHF.

In this sample, this clone turned up once. This chain joins TRBV9 and TRBJ2-1; 10 bases fit TRBD2. The CDR3 totals 17 residues. V lost 0 bases and J lost 0; bases outside the gene matches: 3. Germline loops: CDR1 SGDLS, CDR2 YYNGEE. DNA of the CDR3: TGTGCCAGCAGCGTAGGGACTAGCGGACTCTCCTACAATGAGCAGTTCTTC. Translation gives CASSVGTSGLSYNEQFF.

The chain is built from TRBV9 and TRBJ2-7; D is possibly TRBD2 (6 bases). Trimming pared 4 bases from V and 6 bases from J, leaving 20 bases between. The CDR3 totals 15 residues. From germline, CDR1 is SGDLS and CDR2 YYNGEE. This CDR3 reads CASSPSSGPETEQYF. CDR3 bases: TGTGCCAGCAGCCCTAGTAGCGGCCCCGAGACCGAGCAGTACTTC.

This clone was counted once. The J gene is TRBJ2-1, the V gene TRBV10-3; TRBD2 agrees at 7 bases. The CDR3 contains 14 residues. V dropped 8 bases and J dropped 0; count of bases not matched to a gene: 4. Germline V gives CDR1 ENHRY, CDR2 SYGVKD. CDR3 nucleotide sequence: TGTGCCATCTCGAGCGGGGACTCCTACAATGAGCAGTTCTTC. It encodes CAISSGDSYNEQFF.

In regard to this clone: Other DNA sequences in the same sample also yield this CDR3. The chain recombines TRBV12-3 or TRBV12-4 with TRBJ1-1; no definite D call. Deletions cut 2 bases from V and 4 bases from J, with 5 bases between. This CDR3 is 12 amino acids long. The CDR3 region is CASSLLSTEAFF. The CDR3 nucleotides are TGTGCCAGCAGTTTACTCTCCACTGAAGCTTTCTTT.

This chain uses TRBV5-1 with TRBJ2-1; 11 nucleotides agree with TRBD2. The CDR3 runs to 16 residues. Unmatched junction bases numbered 6, after V lost 0 bases and J lost 7 bases. The germline V gene encodes CDR1 SGHRS and CDR2 YFSETQ. CDR3 protein: CASSLGLAGGYNEQFF. The CDR3 DNA is TGCGCCAGCAGCTTGGGTCTAGCGGGAGGTTATAATGAGCAGTTCTTC.

The chain carries TRBV12-5 and TRBJ1-5; 8 bases align to TRBD1. V dropped 3 bases and J dropped 5; count of bases not matched to a gene: 6. The length of the CDR3 is 15 residues. Germline V lookup: CDR1 LGHNT, CDR2 FRNRAP. The CDR3 protein is CASGFWDRQYQPQHF. In nucleotides, the CDR3 is TGTGCTAGTGGTTTTTGGGACAGGCAGTATCAGCCCCAGCATTTT.

This clone was counted a single time. The V call is TRBV25-1, the J call TRBJ1-1; the D is unclear. The CDR3 spans 17 residues. From germline, CDR1 is MGHDK and CDR2 SYGVNS. V was pared by 4 bases and J by 4 bases, with 22 bases between. Written as DNA, the CDR3 is TGTGCCAGCAGTGTATCGAGGAGGACGGACGAGGCCACTGAAGCTTTCTTT. Protein: CASSVSRRTDEATEAFF. Full variable domain (remainder filled in from reference TRBV25-1 and TRBJ1-1): EADIYQTPRYLVIGTGKKITLECSQTMGHDKMYWYQQDPGMELHLIHYSYGVNSTEKGDLSSESTVSRIRTEHFPLTLESARPSHTSQYLCASSVSRRTDEATEAFFGQGTRLTVV.

DNA of the CDR3: TGTGCCAGCAGCGCGTACAGGGGGCATACAGATACGCAGTATTTT. Translation gives CASSAYRGHTDTQYF. This chain uses TRBV7-2 with TRBJ2-3, with 9 bases matching TRBD1. CDR3 size: 15 residues. Germline assignment: CDR1 SGHTA and CDR2 FQGNSA. With 5 bases clipped from V and 3 bases from J, the junction kept 6 bases outside the gene matches.